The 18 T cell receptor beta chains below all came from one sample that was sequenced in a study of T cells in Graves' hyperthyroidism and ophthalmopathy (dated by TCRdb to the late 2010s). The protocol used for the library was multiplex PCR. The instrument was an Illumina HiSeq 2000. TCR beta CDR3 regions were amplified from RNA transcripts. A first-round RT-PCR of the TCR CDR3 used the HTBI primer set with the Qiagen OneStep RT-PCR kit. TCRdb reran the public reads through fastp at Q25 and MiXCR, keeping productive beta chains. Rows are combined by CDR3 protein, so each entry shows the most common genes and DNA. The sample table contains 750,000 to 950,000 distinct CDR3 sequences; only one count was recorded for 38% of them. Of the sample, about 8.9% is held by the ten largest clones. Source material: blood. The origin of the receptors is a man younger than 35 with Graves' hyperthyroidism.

For the CDR3, the DNA is TGCAGTGCTAGCAGCGGGAAGGGGTTCACAGATACGCAGTATTTT. This encodes CSASSGKGFTDTQYF. The rearrangement uses TRBV20-1 and TRBJ2-3; TRBD2 agrees at 7 bases. Germline CDR1 and CDR2: DFQATT and SNEGSKA (reference sequence). The CDR3 is made up of 15 amino acids. J was trimmed by 2 bases and V by 3 bases; bases with no gene match: 8.

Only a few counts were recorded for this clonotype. The CDR3 spells CASSLEPTSYEQYF. The CDR3 DNA follows: TGTGCCAGCAGCTTAGAACCCACCTCCTACGAGCAGTACTTC. The chain joins TRBV11-2 to TRBJ2-7; D call uncertain. Trimming removed 0 bases from V and 0 bases from J, with 6 bases in between. This CDR3 is built from 14 residues. Germline CDR1 is SGHAT and CDR2 is FQNNGV.

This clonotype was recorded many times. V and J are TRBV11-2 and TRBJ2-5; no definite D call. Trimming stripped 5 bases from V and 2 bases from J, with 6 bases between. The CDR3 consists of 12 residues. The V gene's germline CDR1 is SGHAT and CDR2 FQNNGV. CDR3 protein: CASSHVQETQYF. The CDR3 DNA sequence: TGTGCCAGCAGCCACGTTCAAGAGACCCAGTACTTC.

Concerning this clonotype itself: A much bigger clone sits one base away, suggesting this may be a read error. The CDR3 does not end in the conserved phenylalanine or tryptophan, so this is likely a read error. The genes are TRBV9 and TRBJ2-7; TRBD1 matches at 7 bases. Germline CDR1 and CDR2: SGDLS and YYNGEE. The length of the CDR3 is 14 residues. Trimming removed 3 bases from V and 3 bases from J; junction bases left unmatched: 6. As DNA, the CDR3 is TGTGCCAGCAGCGCCGGGACAGATAACTACGAGCAGTACCTC. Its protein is CASSAGTDNYEQYL.

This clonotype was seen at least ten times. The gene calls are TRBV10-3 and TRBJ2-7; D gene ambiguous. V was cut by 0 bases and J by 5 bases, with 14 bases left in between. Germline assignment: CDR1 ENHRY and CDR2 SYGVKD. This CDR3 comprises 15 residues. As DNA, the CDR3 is TGTGCCATCAGTGAGTCGATTGTGGAGTTCCACGAGCAGTACTTC. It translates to CAISESIVEFHEQYF.

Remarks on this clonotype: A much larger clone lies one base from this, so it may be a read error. The CDR3 region has the DNA TGTGCCAGTGTGGGCCAGGCTGAAGCTTTCTTT. Translation gives CASVGQAEAFF. J is TRBJ1-1 and V is TRBV19, with D unresolved. Germline V CDR1 and CDR2: LNHDA, SQIVND (reference sequence). Trimming shortened V by 8 bases and J by 6 bases, and 10 bases separated the two germline ends. The CDR3 has 11 amino acids.

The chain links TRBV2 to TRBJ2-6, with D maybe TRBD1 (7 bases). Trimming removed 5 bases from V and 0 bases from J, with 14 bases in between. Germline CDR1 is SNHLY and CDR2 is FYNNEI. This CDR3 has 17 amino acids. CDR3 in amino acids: CASSRAGGLSGANVLTF. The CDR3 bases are TGTGCCAGCAGTCGGGCAGGGGGACTCTCTGGGGCCAACGTCCTGACTTTC.

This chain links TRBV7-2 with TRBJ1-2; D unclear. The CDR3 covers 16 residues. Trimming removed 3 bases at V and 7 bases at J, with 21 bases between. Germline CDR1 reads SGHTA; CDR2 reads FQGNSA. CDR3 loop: CASSFLPQADRAGYTF. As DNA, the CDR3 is TGTGCCAGCAGCTTTCTACCTCAGGCCGACCGGGCTGGCTACACCTTC.

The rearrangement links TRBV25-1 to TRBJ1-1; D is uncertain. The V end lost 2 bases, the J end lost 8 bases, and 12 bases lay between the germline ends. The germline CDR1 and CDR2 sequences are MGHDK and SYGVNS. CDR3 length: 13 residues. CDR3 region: CASSEVADAEAFF. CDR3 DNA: TGTGCCAGCAGTGAAGTCGCGGACGCCGAAGCTTTCTTT.

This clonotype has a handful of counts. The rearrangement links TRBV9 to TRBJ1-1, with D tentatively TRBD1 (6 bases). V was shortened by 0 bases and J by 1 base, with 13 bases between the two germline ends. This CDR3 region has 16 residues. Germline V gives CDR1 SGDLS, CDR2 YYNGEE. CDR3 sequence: CASSVGAGGANTEAFF. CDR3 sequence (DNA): TGTGCCAGCAGCGTAGGGGCCGGGGGGGCGAACACTGAAGCTTTCTTT.

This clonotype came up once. The CDR3 loop reads CASSLWNGGDTGELFF. The CDR3, as DNA: TGTGCCAGCAGCTTATGGAATGGGGGCGACACCGGGGAGCTGTTTTTT. This chain uses TRBV7-9 with TRBJ2-2, with D maybe TRBD1 (6 bases). The V end was cut by 2 bases, the J end by 3 bases, with 13 bases between. The CDR3 is made up of 16 amino acids. CDR1 SEHNR and CDR2 FQNEAQ come from the germline V gene (reference sequence).

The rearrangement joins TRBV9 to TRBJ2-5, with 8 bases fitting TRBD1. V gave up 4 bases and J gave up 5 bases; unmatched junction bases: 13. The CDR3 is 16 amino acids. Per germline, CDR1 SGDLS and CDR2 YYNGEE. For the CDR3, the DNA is TGTGCCAGCAGCCCCTCTCAGGGGGCGGTCGGGGAGACCCAGTACTTC. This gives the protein CASSPSQGAVGETQYF.

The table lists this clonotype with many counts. The CDR3 DNA is TGCAGCGTTCTCACCTCTAGCGGGAGCAGGAGCGAGCAGTACTTC. Encoded protein: CSVLTSSGSRSEQYF. The chain employs TRBV29-1 and TRBJ2-7, with TRBD2 matching 10 bases. Germline-derived CDR1 and CDR2 are SQVTM and ANQGSEA. V shed 5 bases, J shed 6 bases, and the junction held 13 bases outside the gene matches. This CDR3 region has 15 residues.

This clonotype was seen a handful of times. CDR3 sequence reads: CSARRDFSYEQYF. Written as DNA, the CDR3 is TGCAGTGCTAGACGGGATTTCTCCTACGAGCAGTACTTC. The chain has TRBV20-1 and TRBJ2-7, with D perhaps matching TRBD2 (5 bases). The V gene's germline CDR1 is DFQATT and CDR2 SNEGSKA (reference sequence). The V end lost 2 bases, the J end lost 0 bases, and 8 bases lay between the germline ends. CDR3 length equals 13 residues.

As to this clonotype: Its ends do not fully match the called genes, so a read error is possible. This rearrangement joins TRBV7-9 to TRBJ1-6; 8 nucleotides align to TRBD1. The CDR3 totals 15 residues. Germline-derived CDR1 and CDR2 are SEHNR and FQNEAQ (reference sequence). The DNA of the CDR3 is TGTGCCAGCAGACAATTCCAGGGGGCTAATTCACCCCCCCACTTT. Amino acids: CASRQFQGANSPPHF.

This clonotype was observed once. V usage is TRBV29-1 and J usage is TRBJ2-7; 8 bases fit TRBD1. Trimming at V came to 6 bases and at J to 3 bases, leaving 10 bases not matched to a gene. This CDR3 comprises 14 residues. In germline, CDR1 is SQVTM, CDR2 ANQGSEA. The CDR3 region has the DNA TGCAGCGTGGCGACAGGGGTTGGAGGCTACGAGCAGTACTTC. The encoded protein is CSVATGVGGYEQYF.

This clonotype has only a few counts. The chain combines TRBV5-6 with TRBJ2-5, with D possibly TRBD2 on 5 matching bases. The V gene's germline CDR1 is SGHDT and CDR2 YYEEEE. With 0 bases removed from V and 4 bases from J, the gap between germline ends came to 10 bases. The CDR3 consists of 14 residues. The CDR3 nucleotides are TGTGCCAGCAGCTTGGTCGGGATGAGAGAGACCCAGTACTTC. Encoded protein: CASSLVGMRETQYF.

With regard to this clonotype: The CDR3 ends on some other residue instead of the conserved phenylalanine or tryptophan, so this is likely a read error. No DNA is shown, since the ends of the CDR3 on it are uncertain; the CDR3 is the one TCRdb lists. This CDR3 is CASSSEPLL. The chain carries TRBV7-9 and TRBJ1-6. Both ends counted, the CDR3 spans 9 residues. Germline values: CDR1 SEHNR, CDR2 FQNEAQ (reference sequence).